This TCR beta chain was sequenced in a study of blood T cells in healthy people across ages. Study observations and caveats: Age advanced and TCR beta diversity per million T cells fell, roughly linearly.

Healthy individuals of Caucasian origin from Russia, aged about 6 to 100, served as donors. Alongside a J-beta primer mix, a sample-barcoded 5' primer served in a second PCR lasting about 6 to 12 cycles. TCRdb redid the calling of the 5' RACE reads with MiXCR, one entry per CDR3 protein. In the table there are 650,000 to 700,000 distinct CDR3 sequences, about 51% of which are singletons. V lost 6 bases and J lost 7, with 7 bases in between. CDR3 length: 12 residues. Per the germline V gene, CDR1 is MNHEY and CDR2 is SMNVEV (reference sequence). As to this clonotype: Its antigen is not known. This sequence may be a read error, since a much larger clone differs from it by one base.

The sequencing input was blood. The chain couples TRBV27 to TRBJ1-6; the D is unclear. This clonotype originated in a woman over 75 in good health. CDR3 residues: CASRFGNSPLHF. In DNA form, the CDR3 reads TGTGCCAGCAGGTTCGGCAATTCACCCCTCCACTTT.